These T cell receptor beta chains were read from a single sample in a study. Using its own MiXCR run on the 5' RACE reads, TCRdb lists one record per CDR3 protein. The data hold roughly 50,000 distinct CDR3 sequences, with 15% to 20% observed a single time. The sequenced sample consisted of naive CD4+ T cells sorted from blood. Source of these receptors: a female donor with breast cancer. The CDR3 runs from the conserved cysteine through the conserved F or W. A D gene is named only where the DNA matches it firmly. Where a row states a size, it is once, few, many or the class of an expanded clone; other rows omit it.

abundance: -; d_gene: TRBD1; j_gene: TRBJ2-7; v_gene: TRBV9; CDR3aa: CASSARQGAIYEQYF; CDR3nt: TGTGCCAGCAGCGCAAGACAGGGCGCGATCTACGAGCAGTACTTC
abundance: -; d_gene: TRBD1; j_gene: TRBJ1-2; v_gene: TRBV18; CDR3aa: CASSPYRDRHGYTF; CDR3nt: TGTGCCAGCTCACCTTATCGGGACAGGCATGGCTACACCTTC
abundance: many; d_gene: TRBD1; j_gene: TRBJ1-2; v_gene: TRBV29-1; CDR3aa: CSVDTQGQDGYTF; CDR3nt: TGCAGCGTTGATACACAGGGGCAGGATGGCTACACCTTC
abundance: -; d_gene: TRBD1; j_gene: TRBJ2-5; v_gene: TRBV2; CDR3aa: CASSWDRETQYF; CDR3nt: TGTGCCAGCAGTTGGGACAGGGAGACCCAGTACTTC
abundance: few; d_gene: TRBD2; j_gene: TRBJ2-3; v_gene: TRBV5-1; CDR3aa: CASSQERGGRDTQYF; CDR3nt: TGCGCCAGCAGCCAAGAGCGGGGGGGCCGAGATACGCAGTATTTT
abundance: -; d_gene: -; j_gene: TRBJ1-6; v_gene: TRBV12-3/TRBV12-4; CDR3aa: CASSIGDNSPLHF; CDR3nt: TGTGCCAGCAGTATTGGGGATAATTCACCCCTCCACTTT
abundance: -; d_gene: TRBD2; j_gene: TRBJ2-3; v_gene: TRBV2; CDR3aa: CASSETSGADTQYF; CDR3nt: TGTGCCAGCAGTGAGACTAGCGGGGCGGATACGCAGTATTTT
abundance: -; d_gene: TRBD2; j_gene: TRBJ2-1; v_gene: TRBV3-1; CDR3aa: CASSLGGLAGGPNEQFF; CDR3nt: TGTGCCAGCAGCCTCGGGGGGCTAGCGGGAGGGCCAAATGAGCAGTTCTTC
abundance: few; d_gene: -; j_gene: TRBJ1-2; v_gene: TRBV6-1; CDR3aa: CASSRYPSYQGKEGYTF; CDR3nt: TGTGCCAGCAGTCGCTACCCATCATATCAGGGGAAGGAAGGCTACACCTTC
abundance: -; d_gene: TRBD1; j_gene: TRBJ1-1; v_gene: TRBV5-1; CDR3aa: CASLGQQNTEAFF; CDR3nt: TGCGCCAGCCTGGGACAGCAGAACACTGAAGCTTTCTTT
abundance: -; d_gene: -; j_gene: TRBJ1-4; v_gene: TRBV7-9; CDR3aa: CASGRSSTNEKLFF; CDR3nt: TGTGCCAGCGGCCGGTCCTCAACTAATGAAAAACTGTTTTTT
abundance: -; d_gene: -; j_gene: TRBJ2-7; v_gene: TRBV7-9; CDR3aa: CASSWLGSVEQYF; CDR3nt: TGTGCCAGCAGCTGGTTGGGGTCGGTCGAGCAGTACTTC
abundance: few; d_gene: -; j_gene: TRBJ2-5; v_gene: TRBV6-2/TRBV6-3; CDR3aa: CASSSHLGRGFQETQYF; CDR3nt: TGTGCCAGCAGTTCGCACTTAGGAAGAGGGTTCCAAGAGACCCAGTACTTC
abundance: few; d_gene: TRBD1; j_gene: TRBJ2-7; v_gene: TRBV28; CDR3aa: CASRPTGGGYEQYF; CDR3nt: TGTGCCAGCAGGCCGACAGGGGGCGGCTACGAGCAGTACTTC
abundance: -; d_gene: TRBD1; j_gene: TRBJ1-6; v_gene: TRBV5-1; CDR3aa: CASSLGQGDNSPLHF; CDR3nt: TGCGCCAGCAGCTTGGGGCAGGGGGATAATTCACCCCTCCACTTT
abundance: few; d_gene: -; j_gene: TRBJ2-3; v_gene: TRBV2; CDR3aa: CASNPLGISTDTQYF; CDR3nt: TGTGCCAGCAACCCGTTGGGCATAAGCACAGATACGCAGTATTTT
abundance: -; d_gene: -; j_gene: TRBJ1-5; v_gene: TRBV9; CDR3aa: CASSVGGGTSTDTQHF; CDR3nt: TGTGCCAGCAGCGTAGGCGGGGGAACTAGCACAGATACGCAGCATTTT